The present entry profiles one TCR beta chain with its context. Its antigen is unidentified. As to time point: sample taken at primary tumor resection. This record comes from a study of spatial heterogeneity in lung cancer. Study at large: Beta-chain sequences were consistently detected more often than alpha-chain sequences.

MiXCR, applied by TCRdb to the 5' RACE reads, yields one record per CDR3 protein. The sample records some 6,500 distinct CDR3 sequences, 9.1% being singletons. The study, taken as a whole, reports: Intratumoral expanded alpha and beta TCR counts were found to track tumor mutation counts.

The germline V gene has CDR1 MNHEY and CDR2 SMNVEV (reference sequence). The ends were cut back, 0 bases at V and 2 bases at J, with 8 bases in the middle. CDR3 length equals 15 residues. V and J are TRBV27 and TRBJ1-5; D perhaps matches TRBD1 (6 bases). This clonotype was sampled from a female donor with early-stage non-small cell lung cancer. The material sequenced was lung tumor tissue, taken at surgery. The CDR3 is CASSLSSGGNQPQHF. CDR3 in DNA: TGTGCCAGCAGTTTATCATCAGGGGGCAATCAGCCCCAGCATTTT.